These T cell receptor beta chains were read from a single sample in a study of blood T cell repertoires in COVID-19. Data came from immunoSEQ multiplex PCR; TCRdb stores just in-frame clones and leaves some out. The sample shows more than 50,000 clones, 88% of them seen only once. Sample: peripheral blood. All receptors derive from a human donor in a cohort sampled during active COVID-19. The CDR3 runs from the conserved cysteine through the conserved F or W. D genes are given only for firm matches. Clone size is not always given. Where it is, it says once, few, many or a class for expanded clones.

J,V,D,size,DNA,CDR3
TRBJ2-7,TRBV28,NA,NA,TGTGCCAGCGAGAGGAGCTGGGGGGACTACGAGCAGTACTTC,CASERSWGDYEQYF
TRBJ2-5,TRBV3-1/TRBV3-2,TRBD2,NA,TGTGCCAGCAGCCATGGCTCCCTAGCGGCCCAAGAGACCCAGTACTTC,CASSHGSLAAQETQYF
TRBJ1-2,TRBV29-1,NA,NA,TGCAGCGTTGACAGTACCACCAACTATGGCTACACCTTC,CSVDSTTNYGYTF
TRBJ2-1,TRBV7-9,TRBD2,NA,TGTGCCAGCAGCTTCGGGACTACCTACAATGAGCAGTTCTTC,CASSFGTTYNEQFF
TRBJ1-4,TRBV10-3,NA,once,TGTGCCATCAGTGAGGGGGGGACTAATGAAAAACTGTTTTTT,CAISEGGTNEKLFF
TRBJ1-1,TRBV19,TRBD1,NA,TGTGCCCTGAGGGGGCCCACCAGGGAAGCTTTCTTT,CALRGPTREAFF
TRBJ2-5,TRBV14,NA,NA,TGTGCCAGCAGCCATCACGTGGAGCAAGAGACCCAGTACTTC,CASSHHVEQETQYF
TRBJ1-3,TRBV28,TRBD1,NA,TGTGCCAGCAGTCCGGCAACAGGGGGCCGAAACACCATATATTTT,CASSPATGGRNTIYF
TRBJ2-5,TRBV13,NA,NA,TGTGCCAGCAGCAATAGCGGCCAAGAGACCCAGTACTTC,CASSNSGQETQYF
TRBJ2-2,TRBV7-2,NA,once,TGTGCCAGCAGCTTGTTAGCAGTCTTCTTGAACACCGGGGAGCTGTTTTTT,CASSLLAVFLNTGELFF
TRBJ1-1,TRBV5-5,NA,NA,TGTGCCAGCAGCCAAGGACAGAACACTGAAGCTTTCTTT,CASSQGQNTEAFF
TRBJ2-5,TRBV2,TRBD2,NA,TGTGCCAGCAGTGACCGAGCGGGAGAAGAGACCCAGTACTTC,CASSDRAGEETQYF
TRBJ1-4,TRBV29-1,NA,NA,TGCAGCGTTGCCGGGGGACGGTTTAATGAAAAACTGTTTTTT,CSVAGGRFNEKLFF
TRBJ2-3,TRBV7-2,NA,NA,TGTGCCAGCAGCTTATCCCCGTCAGATACGCAGTATTTT,CASSLSPSDTQYF
TRBJ2-1,TRBV5-6,TRBD2,NA,TGTGCCAGCAGCTTCCTAGCGGGAGAGTACAATGAGCAGTTCTTC,CASSFLAGEYNEQFF
TRBJ2-2,TRBV5-4,TRBD2,NA,TGTGCCAGCAGCTCCGGACTAGAGTCCGGGGAGCTGTTTTTT,CASSSGLESGELFF
TRBJ1-1,TRBV28,NA,NA,TGTGCCAGCAATAGGGGCACTGAAGCTTTCTTT,CASNRGTEAFF
TRBJ2-5,TRBV27,NA,NA,TGTGCCAGCAGTTCGCAGGGTAACATCCAAGAGACCCAGTACTTC,CASSSQGNIQETQYF
TRBJ1-2,TRBV6-2/TRBV6-3,TRBD1,NA,TGTGCCAGCAGTGGAGACAGGGGAGTTGGATTCTATGGCTACACCTTC,CASSGDRGVGFYGYTF
TRBJ1-1,TRBV7-8,NA,NA,TGTGCCAGCAGCTCACTCGGGGGGGCGCCGAGCGGGACTGAAGCTTTCTTT,CASSSLGGAPSGTEAFF
TRBJ1-1,TRBV2,NA,NA,TGTGCCAGCAACGGGGCGGGACCCATGAACACTGAAGCTTTCTTT,CASNGAGPMNTEAFF
TRBJ2-1,TRBV30,TRBD2,NA,TGTGCCTGGAGTGGAGTAGCGGGGGATGAGCAGTTCTTC,CAWSGVAGDEQFF
TRBJ1-6,TRBV5-6,NA,NA,TGTGCCAGCAGCTTTCAGGGTTCAGCTTACTCTTCACCCCTCCACTTT,CASSFQGSAYSSPLHF
TRBJ2-5,TRBV5-1,TRBD1,NA,TGCGCCAGCAGTCAACCGACAGGGTTGGAGACCCAGTACTTC,CASSQPTGLETQYF
TRBJ1-5,TRBV7-8,NA,NA,TGTGCCAGCAGCATACAGGGTAGCAATCAGCCCCAGCATTTT,CASSIQGSNQPQHF
TRBJ2-1,TRBV5-4,TRBD2,NA,TGTGCCAGCAGCTTCGAGCGGGGGGTAGCGGAGCAGTTCTTC,CASSFERGVAEQFF
TRBJ1-4,TRBV7-8,NA,NA,TGTGCCAGCAGCTTAGGATCAGGGTTGACTAATGAAAAACTGTTTTTT,CASSLGSGLTNEKLFF
TRBJ2-7,TRBV5-8,TRBD1,NA,TGTGCCAGCAGCTTGGGGACAGGGTACGAGCAGTACTTC,CASSLGTGYEQYF
TRBJ1-6,TRBV11-2,NA,NA,TGTGCCAGCAGCTTAGAAGGAGGACATTCACCCCTCCACTTT,CASSLEGGHSPLHF
TRBJ1-2,TRBV4-3,TRBD1,NA,TGCGCCAGCAGCCAAGCGGGACAGGTTGGCGGCGGCTACACCTTC,CASSQAGQVGGGYTF
TRBJ2-7,TRBV27,TRBD2,NA,TGTGCCAGCAGTTCCCCCCTAGCGGGAGGCACCTACGAGCAGTACTTC,CASSSPLAGGTYEQYF
TRBJ1-5,TRBV7-8,NA,NA,TGTGCCAGCAGCTTAGGCGGTCAGCCCCAGCATTTT,CASSLGGQPQHF
TRBJ1-4,TRBV18,NA,NA,TGTGCCAGCTCGTATACAGGGTTCTCGGCTAATGAAAAACTGTTTTTT,CASSYTGFSANEKLFF
TRBJ1-1,TRBV6-5,NA,NA,TGTGCCAGCACCACAAGAGGGGGGGTTATCCCTGAAGCTTTCTTT,CASTTRGGVIPEAFF
TRBJ2-1,TRBV5-5,TRBD2,once,TGTGCCAGCAGCTTGGTGTCTAGCGGGATTGGCTACAATGAGCAGTTCTTC,CASSLVSSGIGYNEQFF
TRBJ1-5,TRBV27,NA,once,TGTGCCAGCAGTTTTAGTGGCAATCAGCCCCAGCATTTT,CASSFSGNQPQHF
TRBJ1-2,TRBV5-6,NA,NA,TGTGCCAGCAGAAAGCGAACAGGTCCAACTTATGGCTACACCTTC,CASRKRTGPTYGYTF
TRBJ2-1,TRBV9,NA,NA,TGTGCCAGCAGCGGGGCCTATGAGCAGTTCTTC,CASSGAYEQFF
TRBJ2-7,TRBV19,TRBD2,NA,TGTGCCAGTAGTACTCCTAGCGGGAGGGTCCACGAGCAGTACTTC,CASSTPSGRVHEQYF
TRBJ2-7,TRBV28,NA,few,TGTGCCAGCAGTCCACGGACTAGTGGGGGCGCGCAGTACTTC,CASSPRTSGGAQYF
TRBJ2-7,TRBV4-1,TRBD2,few,TGCGCCAGCAGCCAATTGACTAGCGACTACGAGCAGTACTTC,CASSQLTSDYEQYF
TRBJ2-3,TRBV29-1,NA,NA,TGCAGCGTCCCCCAAGGAGGGCCGGGCGATACGCAGTATTTT,CSVPQGGPGDTQYF
TRBJ2-1,TRBV13,TRBD1,once,TGTGCCAGCAGCGGGCCGACAGGGAGCTCCTACAATGAGCAGTTCTTC,CASSGPTGSSYNEQFF
TRBJ2-7,TRBV19,NA,NA,TGTGCCAGTAGTCCTGGGGGAGGCTACGAGCAGTACTTC,CASSPGGGYEQYF
TRBJ1-5,TRBV6-2/TRBV6-3,NA,NA,TGTGCCAGCAGCCAACAGGGAGAGCCCCAGCATTTT,CASSQQGEPQHF
TRBJ1-5,TRBV24-1,NA,NA,TGTGCCACCAGTGATTTGCGAGGAGTGATAACGGCAGATTTAAATCAGCCCCAGCATTTT,CATSDLRGVITADLNQPQHF
TRBJ1-5,TRBV7-3,NA,NA,TGTGCCAGCAGCTTCATGACTTACCTTAGCCTTCAGCCCCAGCATTTT,CASSFMTYLSLQPQHF
TRBJ2-7,TRBV12-5,NA,NA,TGTGCTAGTGGTTTGGAACTCATAGGGGACACCTACGAGCAGTACTTC,CASGLELIGDTYEQYF
TRBJ2-7,TRBV4-1,NA,once,TGCGCCAGCAGCCAAGAGTTTACGGTGAGCTCCTACGAGCAGTACTTC,CASSQEFTVSSYEQYF
TRBJ1-1,TRBV20-1,NA,NA,TGCAGTGCTAGTGGCAGGCATACATACACTGAAGCTTTCTTT,CSASGRHTYTEAFF
TRBJ2-2,TRBV6-5,NA,once,TGTGCCAGCGTATCCGGGGACAACGGGGAGCTGTTTTTT,CASVSGDNGELFF
TRBJ2-2,TRBV6-6,TRBD2,NA,TGTGCCAGCAGCCCCGGACTAGCGGCTAACACCGGGGAGCTGTTTTTT,CASSPGLAANTGELFF
TRBJ2-5,TRBV5-4,NA,NA,TGTGCCAGCAGCTTGGGGGCCACCCAAGAGACCCAGTACTTC,CASSLGATQETQYF
TRBJ2-7,TRBV6-6,NA,NA,TGTGCCAGCAGTTATAATGAGTGCCCCCCCCGGTGCGAGCAGTACTTC,CASSYNECPPRCEQYF
TRBJ2-7,TRBV7-2,NA,NA,TGTGCCAGCAGCCCTAGGTCTCGACAGCCATCCGAGCAGTACTTC,CASSPRSRQPSEQYF
TRBJ1-2,TRBV7-9,TRBD1,NA,TGTGCCAGCAGCTTAGTCGGGACAGGTTATGGCTACACCTTC,CASSLVGTGYGYTF